This T cell receptor beta chain was found in a study of T cell responses to AZD1222 COVID-19 vaccine. Study-wide points: Spike-spanning, vaccine-associated CD4 TCRs were dominant at 160-218 and 743-854. Every sample of the repertoires postdated the peak T cell response. In the spike-specific TCR repertoire, nearly half reportedly target unmutated variant regions.

This CDR3 spans 17 amino acids. V dropped 5 bases and J dropped 1; count of bases not matched to a gene: 11. From germline, CDR1 is MNHNY and CDR2 SVGAGI (reference sequence). Note on this clone: Its antigen is unknown.

Generated by immunoSEQ multiplex PCR, the TCRdb table keeps only in-frame clones and is missing some. The data show 93,000 or so clones, 90% seen once. The receptor was derived from an adult in good health. The sequencing here drew on peripheral blood, taken on day 0 of AZD1222 vaccination. This chain joins TRBV6-6 and TRBJ2-3, with 8 bases fitting TRBD1. CDR3 in amino acids: CASSPGGNEFRTDTQYF. CDR3 nucleotides: TGTGCCAGCAGTCCAGGGGGCAACGAATTCCGCACAGATACGCAGTATTTT.